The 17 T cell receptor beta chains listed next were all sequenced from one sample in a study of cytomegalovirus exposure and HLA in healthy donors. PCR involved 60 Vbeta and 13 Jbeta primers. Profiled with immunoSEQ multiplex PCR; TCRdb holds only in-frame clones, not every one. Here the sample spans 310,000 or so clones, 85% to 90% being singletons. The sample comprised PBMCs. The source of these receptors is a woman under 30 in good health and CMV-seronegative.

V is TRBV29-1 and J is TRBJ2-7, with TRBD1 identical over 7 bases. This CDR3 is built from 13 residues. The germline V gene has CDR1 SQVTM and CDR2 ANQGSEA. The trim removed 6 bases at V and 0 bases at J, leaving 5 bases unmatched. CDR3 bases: TGCAGCGTGGATGGGACAGACTCCTACGAGCAGTACTTC. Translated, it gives CSVDGTDSYEQYF.

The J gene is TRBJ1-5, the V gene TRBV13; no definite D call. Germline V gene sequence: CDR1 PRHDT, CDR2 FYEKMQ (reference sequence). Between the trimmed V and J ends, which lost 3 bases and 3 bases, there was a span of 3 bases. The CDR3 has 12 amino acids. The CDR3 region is CASSFSNQPQHF. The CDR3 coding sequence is TGTGCCAGCAGCTTCTCCAATCAGCCCCAGCATTTT.

This CDR3 is CASSLEVAGYPSSYNEQFF. The CDR3 coding sequence is TGTGCCAGCAGCTTGGAAGTAGCGGGGTATCCGAGCTCCTACAATGAGCAGTTCTTC. The chain carries TRBV5-5 and TRBJ2-1; 8 positions agree with TRBD2. V lost 0 bases, J lost 0 bases, and 11 bases stayed unmatched. This CDR3 has 19 amino acids. Germline assignment: CDR1 SGHKS and CDR2 YYEKEE (reference sequence).

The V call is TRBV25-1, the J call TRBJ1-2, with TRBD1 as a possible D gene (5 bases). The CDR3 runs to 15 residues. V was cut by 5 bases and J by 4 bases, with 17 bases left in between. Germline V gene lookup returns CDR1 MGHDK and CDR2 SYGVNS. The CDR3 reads CASSSTKTASYGYTF. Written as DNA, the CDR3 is TGTGCCAGCAGTTCTACCAAGACAGCTAGCTATGGCTACACCTTC.

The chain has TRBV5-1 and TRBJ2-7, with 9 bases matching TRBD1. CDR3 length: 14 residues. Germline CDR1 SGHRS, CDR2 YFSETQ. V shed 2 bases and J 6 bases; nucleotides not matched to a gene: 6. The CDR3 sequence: CASSFRDREGEQYF. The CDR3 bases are TGCGCCAGCAGCTTCCGGGACAGGGAAGGCGAGCAGTACTTC.

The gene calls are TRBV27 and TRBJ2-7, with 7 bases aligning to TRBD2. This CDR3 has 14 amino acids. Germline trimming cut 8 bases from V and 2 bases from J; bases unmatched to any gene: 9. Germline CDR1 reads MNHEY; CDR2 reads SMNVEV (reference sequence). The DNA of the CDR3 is TGTGCCAGCGGGGAGGGGATGAAGCCCTACGAGCAGTACTTC. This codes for CASGEGMKPYEQYF.

CDR3 bases: TGTGCCAGCAGTTTATTCCCAGGGGGCACAGATACGCAGTATTTT. This translates into CASSLFPGGTDTQYF. This chain uses TRBV27 with TRBJ2-3, with TRBD1 as a possible D gene (6 bases). Deletions cut 1 base from V and 1 base from J, with 9 bases between. The length of the CDR3 is 15 residues. Germline V gene data show CDR1 as MNHEY and CDR2 as SMNVEV (reference sequence).

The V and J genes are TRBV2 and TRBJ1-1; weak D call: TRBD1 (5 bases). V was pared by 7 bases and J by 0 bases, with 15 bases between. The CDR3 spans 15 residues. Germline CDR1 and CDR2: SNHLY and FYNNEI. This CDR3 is CASKFSNRMNTEAFF. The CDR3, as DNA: TGTGCCAGCAAATTTAGTAACAGGATGAACACTGAAGCTTTCTTT.

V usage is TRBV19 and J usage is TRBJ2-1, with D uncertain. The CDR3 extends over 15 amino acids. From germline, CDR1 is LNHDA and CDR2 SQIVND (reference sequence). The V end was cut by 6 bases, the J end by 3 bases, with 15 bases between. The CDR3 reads CASSPIASDYNEQFF. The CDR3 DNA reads TGTGCCAGTAGCCCAATAGCCTCGGACTACAATGAGCAGTTCTTC.

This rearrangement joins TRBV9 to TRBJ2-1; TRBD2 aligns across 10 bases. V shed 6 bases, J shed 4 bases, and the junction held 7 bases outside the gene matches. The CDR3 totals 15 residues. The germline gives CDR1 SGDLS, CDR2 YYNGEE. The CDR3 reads CASTLAGAAYNEQFF. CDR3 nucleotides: TGTGCCAGCACCCTAGCGGGGGCCGCATACAATGAGCAGTTCTTC. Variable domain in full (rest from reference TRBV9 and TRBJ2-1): DSGVTQTPKHLITATGQRVTLRCSPRSGDLSVYWYQQSLDQGLQFLIQYYNGEERAKGNILERFSAQQFPDLHSELNLSSLELGDSALYFCASTLAGAAYNEQFFGPGTRLTVL.

The CDR3 coding sequence is TGCGCCAGCCAGCAAGGGGGATCGAACACTGAAGCTTTCTTT. Translation: CASQQGGSNTEAFF. The rearrangement uses TRBV5-1 and TRBJ1-1, with D maybe TRBD1 (6 bases). The CDR3 is 14 amino acids. Per germline, CDR1 SGHRS and CDR2 YFSETQ. The V and J ends lost 7 bases and 1 base respectively, with 14 bases between them. Full variable domain (outside the CDR3, taken from reference TRBV5-1 and TRBJ1-1): KAGVTQTPRYLIKTRGQQVTLSCSPISGHRSVSWYQQTPGQGLQFLFEYFSETQRNKGNFPGRFSGRQFSNSRSEMNVSTLELGDSALYLCASQQGGSNTEAFFGQGTRLTVV.

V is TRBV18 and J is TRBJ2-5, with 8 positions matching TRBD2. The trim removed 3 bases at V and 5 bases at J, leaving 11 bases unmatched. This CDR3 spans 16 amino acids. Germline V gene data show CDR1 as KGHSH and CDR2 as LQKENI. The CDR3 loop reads CASSPQSHPGGETQYF. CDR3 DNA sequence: TGTGCCAGCTCACCTCAGTCTCATCCGGGAGGGGAGACCCAGTACTTC.

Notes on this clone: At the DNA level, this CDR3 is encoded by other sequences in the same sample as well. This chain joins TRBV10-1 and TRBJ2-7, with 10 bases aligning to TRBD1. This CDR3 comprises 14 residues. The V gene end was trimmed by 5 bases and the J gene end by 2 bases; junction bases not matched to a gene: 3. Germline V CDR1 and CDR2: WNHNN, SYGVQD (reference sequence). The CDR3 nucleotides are TGCGCCAGCAGTCGGGACAGGGGTCCCTACGAGCAGTACTTC. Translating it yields CASSRDRGPYEQYF.

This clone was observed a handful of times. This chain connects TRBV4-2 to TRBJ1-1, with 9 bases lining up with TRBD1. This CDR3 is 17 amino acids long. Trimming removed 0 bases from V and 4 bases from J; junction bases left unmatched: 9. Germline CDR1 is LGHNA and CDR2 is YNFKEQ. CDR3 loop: CASSQEYRGLSGTEAFF. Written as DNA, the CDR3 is TGTGCCAGCAGCCAAGAATACAGGGGGCTGAGTGGCACTGAAGCTTTCTTT.

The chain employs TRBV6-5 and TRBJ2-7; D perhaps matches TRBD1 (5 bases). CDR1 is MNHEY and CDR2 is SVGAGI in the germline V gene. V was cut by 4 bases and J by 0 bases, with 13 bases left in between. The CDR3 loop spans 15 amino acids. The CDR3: CASSSTDLSSYEQYF. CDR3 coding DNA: TGTGCCAGCAGTTCGACAGATCTTAGCTCCTACGAGCAGTACTTC.

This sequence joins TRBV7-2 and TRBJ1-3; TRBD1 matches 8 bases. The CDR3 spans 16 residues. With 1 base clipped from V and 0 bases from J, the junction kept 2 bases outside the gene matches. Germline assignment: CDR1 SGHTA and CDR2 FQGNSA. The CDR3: CASSLGDRGSGNTIYF. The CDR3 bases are TGTGCCAGCAGCTTAGGTGACAGGGGCTCTGGAAACACCATATATTTT.

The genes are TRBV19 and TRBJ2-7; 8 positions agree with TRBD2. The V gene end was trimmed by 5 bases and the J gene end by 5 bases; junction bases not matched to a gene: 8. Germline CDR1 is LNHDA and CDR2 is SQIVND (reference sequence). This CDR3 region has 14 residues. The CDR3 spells CASSYREGWDEQYF. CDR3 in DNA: TGTGCCAGTAGTTATCGGGAGGGTTGGGACGAGCAGTACTTC.